Sequencing of this TCR beta chain was carried out in a study of cytomegalovirus exposure and HLA in healthy donors. Across the study: An early release of data contained about 85 million unique TCRs, which came from HLA-typed donors.

Points on this clone: Its antigen is currently unknown.

The PCR was carried out with 60 Vbeta primers and 13 Jbeta primers. Clones were read by immunoSEQ multiplex PCR, and TCRdb kept only the in-frame ones, dropping some. The repertoire holds hundreds of thousands of clones, with roughly 89% as singletons. V was clipped by 5 bases and J by 6 bases; unmatched bases: 7. This CDR3 has 14 amino acids. Germline V gene sequence: CDR1 SEHNR, CDR2 FQNEAQ (reference sequence). General study findings and limits: Cytomegalovirus-associated TCR beta chains were listed, numbering roughly 150. On later analysis, the bulk of CMV-associated TCR beta chains appeared to be HLA-restricted.

This clonotype was sampled from a woman younger than 35 in good health and CMV-seronegative. This chain uses TRBV7-9 with TRBJ2-3; 8 nucleotides agree with TRBD2. The sequencing sample was made of PBMCs. CDR3 nucleotides: TGTGCCAGCAGCCCAGCGGGGGAAGTGGATACGCAGTATTTT. It encodes CASSPAGEVDTQYF.